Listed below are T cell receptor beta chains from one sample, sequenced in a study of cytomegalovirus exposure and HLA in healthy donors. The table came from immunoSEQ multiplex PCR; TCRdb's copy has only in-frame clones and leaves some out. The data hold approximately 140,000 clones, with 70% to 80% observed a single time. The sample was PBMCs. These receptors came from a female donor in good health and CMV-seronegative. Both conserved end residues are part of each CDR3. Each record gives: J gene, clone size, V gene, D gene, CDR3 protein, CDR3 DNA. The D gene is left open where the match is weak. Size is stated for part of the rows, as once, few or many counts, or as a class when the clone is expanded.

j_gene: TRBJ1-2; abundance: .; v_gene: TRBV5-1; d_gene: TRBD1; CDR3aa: CASSLMTGSGGYTF; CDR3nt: TGCGCCAGCAGCCTTATGACAGGGTCAGGTGGCTACACCTTC
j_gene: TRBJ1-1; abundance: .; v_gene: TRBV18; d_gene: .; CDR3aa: CASCQSSGTEAFF; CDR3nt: TGTGCCAGCTGTCAGTCATCGGGCACTGAAGCTTTCTTT
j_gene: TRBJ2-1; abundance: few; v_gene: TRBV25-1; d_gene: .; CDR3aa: CASSFGDEQFF; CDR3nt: TGTGCCAGCAGCTTTGGAGATGAGCAGTTCTTC
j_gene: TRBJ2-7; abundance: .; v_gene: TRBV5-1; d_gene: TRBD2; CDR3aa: CASSSMGLAVYEQYF; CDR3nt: TGCGCCAGCAGCTCCATGGGACTAGCGGTCTACGAGCAGTACTTC
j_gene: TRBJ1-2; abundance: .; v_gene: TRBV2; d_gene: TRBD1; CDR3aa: CASSDRTGGNGYTF; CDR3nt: TGTGCCAGCAGTGATAGGACAGGGGGCAATGGCTACACCTTC
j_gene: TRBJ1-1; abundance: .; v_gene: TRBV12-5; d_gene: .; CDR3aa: CASVNIQGYTEAFF; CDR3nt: TGTGCTAGTGTCAACATTCAGGGGTACACTGAAGCTTTCTTT
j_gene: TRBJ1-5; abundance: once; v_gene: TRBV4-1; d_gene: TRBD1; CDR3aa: CASSQGGTGRGQPQHF; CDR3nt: TGCGCCAGCAGCCAAGGGGGGACAGGCAGAGGGCAGCCCCAGCATTTT
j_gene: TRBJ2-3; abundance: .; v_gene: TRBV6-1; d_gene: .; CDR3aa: CASSEAVLSEKSTDTQYF; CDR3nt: TGTGCCAGCAGTGAAGCGGTATTGAGTGAAAAGAGCACAGATACGCAGTATTTT
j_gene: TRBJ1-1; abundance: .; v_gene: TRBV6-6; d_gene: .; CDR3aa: CAVSTTGQRNTEAFF; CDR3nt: TGTGCCGTATCGACTACTGGTCAGCGGAACACTGAAGCTTTCTTT
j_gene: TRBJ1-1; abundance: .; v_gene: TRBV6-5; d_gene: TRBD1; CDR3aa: CASSSGQGRTEAFF; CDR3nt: TGTGCCAGCAGTTCGGGACAGGGGAGGACTGAAGCTTTCTTT
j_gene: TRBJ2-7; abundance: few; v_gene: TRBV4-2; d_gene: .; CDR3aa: CASRAGGDPYEQYF; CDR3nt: TGTGCCAGCAGGGCTGGCGGGGACCCCTACGAGCAGTACTTC